This entry concerns a single T cell receptor (beta chain). It has no known antigen specificity. Base qualities are not at hand, and no much larger clone is one base apart. The immunoSEQ Assay, a bias-controlled multiplex PCR, was used to amplify TCRbeta CDR3 regions from genomic DNA. The authors' analysis ran thus. The number of nucleated cells in each sample was estimated from the amplification of reference gene primers within the assay. To quantify the absolute abundance of each unique TCRbeta CDR3 rearrangement, sequence reads were collapsed and filtered. For each sample, productive Simpson clonality was calculated as the square root of Simpson's diversity index across productive rearrangements. The table was pulled from immuneACCESS by TCRdb, which kept in-frame rearrangements only. Such tables lose some clones; where checked, under half of the loss comes from unresolved V genes, and the rest has no known cause. V and J calls and clone size are those listed in that table; D and trimming were worked out from the DNA. In this sample the table shows tens of thousands of clones, around 87% of which occur a single time. In total, the top ten clones hold about 15% of the sample.

Each collaborating institution followed its own protocols to collect whole blood in K2EDTA tubes. For TCRbeta analysis, collaborator samples were shipped as frozen whole blood, as isolated PBMCs, or as DNA extracted from either sample type. These data belong to a study of blood T cell repertoires in COVID-19 (dated by TCRdb to the early 2020s). Regarding the complete study: Collaborator samples came from the United States, Italy and Spain and covered acute and convalescent phases of COVID-19. The material from the prospective study consisted of cDNA or gDNA derived from T cells, B-cell-depleted T cells, or PBMCs. Subjects who had been exposed to COVID-19, were actively infected with it, or had recovered from it provided the deeply sampled blood TCRbeta repertoires that made up the dataset. The repertoires were made available in a free public database intended to serve as a resource for research on the immune response to SARS-CoV-2. Samples were obtained from the ongoing ImmuneRACE study (first 160 participants) and from some 1,300 subjects provided by 6 global collaborators. The sample metadata nearly always contained a de-identified subject ID, COVID-19 status, age in years and sex. HLA class I and class II types, where available, came from metadata supplied by the sample provider rather than from assay-based typing.

The germline V gene (reference sequence) sets CDR1 to LNHDA and CDR2 to SQIVND. V trim: 6 bases; J trim: 2 bases; unmatched bases: 9. The CDR3 runs 17 amino acids, cysteine and phenylalanine included. This entry keeps only the CDR3 DNA: 51 bases, framed from base 1. What the study reported, not specific to this receptor: How much clinical and demographic metadata was included differed by source and by participant, and the metadata was provided uncurated.

The sequence was collected from a human donor in a cohort sampled during active COVID-19. The receptor chain draws on TRBV19 and TRBJ2-5, and 13 junction bases match TRBD2. The sequenced material came from peripheral blood. The CDR3 in this case is CASSPWTSGGLQETQYF. The DNA sequence is TGTGCCAGTAGCCCCTGGACTAGCGGGGGATTACAAGAGACCCAGTACTTC.